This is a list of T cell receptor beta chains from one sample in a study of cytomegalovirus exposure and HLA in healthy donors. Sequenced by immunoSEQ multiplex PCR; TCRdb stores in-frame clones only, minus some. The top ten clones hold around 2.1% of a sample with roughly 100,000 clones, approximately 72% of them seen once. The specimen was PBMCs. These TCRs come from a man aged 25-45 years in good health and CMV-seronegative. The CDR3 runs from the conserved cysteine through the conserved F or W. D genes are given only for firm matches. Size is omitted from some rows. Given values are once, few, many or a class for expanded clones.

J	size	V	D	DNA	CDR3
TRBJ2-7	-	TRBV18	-	TGTGCCAGCTCACCCTCCTCCTACGAGCAGTACTTC	CASSPSSYEQYF
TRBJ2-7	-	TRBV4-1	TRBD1	TGCGCCAGCGGACAGGAACTCCCATCGGGCGAGCAGTACTTC	CASGQELPSGEQYF
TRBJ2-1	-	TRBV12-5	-	TGTGCTAGTGGTTTCTTTGGAGCGGAGCAGTTCTTC	CASGFFGAEQFF
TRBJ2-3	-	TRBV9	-	TGTGCCAGCAGCACCCGACAGGAATCGGCAGCAGATACGCAGTATTTT	CASSTRQESAADTQYF
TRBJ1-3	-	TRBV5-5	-	TGTGCCAGCAGCTTGGACAGCTTTTCTGGAAACACCATATATTTT	CASSLDSFSGNTIYF
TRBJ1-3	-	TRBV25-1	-	TGTGCCAGTGGTGGCAGAGGGCGGTCCGGAAACACCATATATTTT	CASGGRGRSGNTIYF
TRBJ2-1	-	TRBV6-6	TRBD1	TGTGCCAGCAGTTACGCCGGGACAGGAGCGAACAATGAGCAGTTCTTC	CASSYAGTGANNEQFF
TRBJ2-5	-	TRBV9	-	TGTGCCAGCAGCGCAGGGGCCGGTAGCCAAGAGACCCAGTACTTC	CASSAGAGSQETQYF
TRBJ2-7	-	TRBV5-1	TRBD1	TGCGCCAGCAGCTTGGGAGGGGGCAACTCCTACGAGCAGTACTTC	CASSLGGGNSYEQYF
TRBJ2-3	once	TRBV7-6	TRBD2	TGTGCCAGCAGCGGGGGAGCGGGATCTAGCACAGATACGCAGTATTTT	CASSGGAGSSTDTQYF
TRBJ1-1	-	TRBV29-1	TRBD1	TGCAGCGTTCCGGGACAGGGAACTAACACTGAAGCTTTCTTT	CSVPGQGTNTEAFF
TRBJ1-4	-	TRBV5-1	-	TGCGCCAGCAGCTGGACAGCTGAGAATGAAAAACTGTTTTTT	CASSWTAENEKLFF
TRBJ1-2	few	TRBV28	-	TGTGCCAGCAACAGGGCTTCCCATGGCTACACCTTC	CASNRASHGYTF
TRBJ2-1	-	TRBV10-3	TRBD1	TGTGCCATCAGTGAGTCGAGGGGGCGTCAGGGGGTTAACAATGAGCAGTTCTTC	CAISESRGRQGVNNEQFF
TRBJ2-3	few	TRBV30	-	TGTGCCTGGAGCCGCGCACCTAGCACAGATACGCAGTATTTT	CAWSRAPSTDTQYF
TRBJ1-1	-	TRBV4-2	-	TGTGCCAGCAGCCAGGGGGAGGGGAACACTGAAGCTTTCTTT	CASSQGEGNTEAFF
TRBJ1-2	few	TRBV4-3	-	TGCGCCAGCAGCCAAAGGGGAGGGTCATCCCGGAACTATGGCTACACCTTC	CASSQRGGSSRNYGYTF
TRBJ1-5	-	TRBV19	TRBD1	TGTGCCAGTAGCGATACAGGGGGGAGCAATCAGCCCCAGCATTTT	CASSDTGGSNQPQHF
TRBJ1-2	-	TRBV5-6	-	TGTGCCAGCAGCTTGTTGTCAGGGAACTATGGCTACACCTTC	CASSLLSGNYGYTF
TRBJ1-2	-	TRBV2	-	TGTGCCAGCAGTGAGGCGGGGGGCGACTATGGCTACACCTTC	CASSEAGGDYGYTF
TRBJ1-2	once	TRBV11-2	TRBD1	TGTGCCAGCAGCCGGGACAGGACCTCCTTCTATGGCTACACCTTC	CASSRDRTSFYGYTF
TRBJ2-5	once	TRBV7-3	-	TGTGCCAGCAGCTCTGACCGGGGGGAGACCCAGTACTTC	CASSSDRGETQYF
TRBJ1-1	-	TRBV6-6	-	TGTGCCAGCAGTTACATGGGGGCCGAAGCTTTCTTT	CASSYMGAEAFF
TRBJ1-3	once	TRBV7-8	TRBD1	TGTGCCCGGACAGGGCGTACGGGAAACACCATATATTTT	CARTGRTGNTIYF
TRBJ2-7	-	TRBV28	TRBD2	TGTGCCAGCAGTGGGTTTCAGGGAGGGGCCTACGAGCAGTACTTC	CASSGFQGGAYEQYF
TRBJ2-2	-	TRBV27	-	TGTGCCAGCAGCACCCTGGGGAGGATGAACACCGGGGAGCTGTTTTTT	CASSTLGRMNTGELFF
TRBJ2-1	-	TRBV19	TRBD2	TGTGCCAGTAGTACCAGGACTAGCGGACACAATGAGCAGTTCTTC	CASSTRTSGHNEQFF
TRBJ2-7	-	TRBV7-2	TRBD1	TGTGCCAGCAGCCCGGACAGGGTCTACGAGCAGTACTTC	CASSPDRVYEQYF
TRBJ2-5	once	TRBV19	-	TGTGCCAGTAGTATAGCCGGGGGAGAGACCCAGTACTTC	CASSIAGGETQYF
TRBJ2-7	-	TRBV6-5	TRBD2	TGTGCCAGCAGTTTGGGGGGGGGTAGCGAGCAGTACTTC	CASSLGGGSEQYF
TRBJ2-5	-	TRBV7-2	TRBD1	TGTGCCAGCAGCTTAGGCGCCGGGACAGGGGGGGAGACCCAGTACTTC	CASSLGAGTGGETQYF
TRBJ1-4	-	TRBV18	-	TGTGCCAGCACAACGGGGGATGAAAAACTGTTTTTT	CASTTGDEKLFF
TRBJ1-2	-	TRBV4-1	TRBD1	TGCGCCAGCAGCCAAGATGGGACAGGGGGTGGCTACACCTTC	CASSQDGTGGGYTF
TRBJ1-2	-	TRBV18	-	TGTGCCAGCTCACCAAGGGAAAGGGGCTATGGCTACACCTTC	CASSPRERGYGYTF
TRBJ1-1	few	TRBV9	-	TGTGCCAGCAGCGTGGCAGGGAACACTGAAGCTTTCTTT	CASSVAGNTEAFF
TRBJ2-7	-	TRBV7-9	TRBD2	TGTGCCAGCAGCTTAGTTGTAGCGGGGGGTGTTAACGAGCAGTACTTC	CASSLVVAGGVNEQYF
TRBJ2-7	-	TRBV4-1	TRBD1	TGCGCCAGCAGCCAAGGGGACAGGGGTTCCTACGAGCAGTACTTC	CASSQGDRGSYEQYF
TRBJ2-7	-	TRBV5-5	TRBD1	TGTGCCAGCAGCCCGGCCGGACAGGGTGGGTACGAGCAGTACTTC	CASSPAGQGGYEQYF
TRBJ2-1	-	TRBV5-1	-	TGCGCCAGCAGCTTGGGGGGGCAATATGAGCAGTTCTTC	CASSLGGQYEQFF
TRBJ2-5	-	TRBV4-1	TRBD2	TGCGCCAGCAGCCCGCGGGGGGCCCAAGAGACCCAGTACTTC	CASSPRGAQETQYF
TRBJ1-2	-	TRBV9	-	TGTGCCAGCAGCGGGACAGTCTATGGCTACACCTTC	CASSGTVYGYTF
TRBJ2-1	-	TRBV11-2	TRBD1	TGTGCCAGCAGCTTCCCGGGACAGGGTGGTAATGAGCAGTTCTTC	CASSFPGQGGNEQFF
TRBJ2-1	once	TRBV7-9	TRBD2	TGTGCCAGCAGCCGTGGGATGAGCGGGGAGGATGAGCAGTTCTTC	CASSRGMSGEDEQFF
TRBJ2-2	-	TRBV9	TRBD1	TGTGCCAGCAGCGTAGAACAGGGGGTGAACACCGGGGAGCTGTTTTTT	CASSVEQGVNTGELFF
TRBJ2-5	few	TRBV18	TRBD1	TGTGCCAGCTCTGAGCAGTACAGGGGACCTGGAGAGACCCAGTACTTC	CASSEQYRGPGETQYF
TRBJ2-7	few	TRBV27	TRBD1	TGTGCCAGCAGTTCGACAGGGAACGAGCAGTACTTC	CASSSTGNEQYF
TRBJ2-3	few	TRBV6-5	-	TGTGCCAGCATGAGGGATGGGACAGATACGCAGTATTTT	CASMRDGTDTQYF
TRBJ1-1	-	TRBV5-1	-	TGCGCCAGCAGCTTGGAGCCATTTCAGGGCCTCGGGACTGAAGCTTTCTTT	CASSLEPFQGLGTEAFF
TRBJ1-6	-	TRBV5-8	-	TGTGCCAGCAGCTCGGGTACTTTCGGGTCACCCCTCCACTTT	CASSSGTFGSPLHF
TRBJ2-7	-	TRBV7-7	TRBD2	TGTGCCAGCAGCTTACGGGGGACTAGCGAGAGCTCCTACGAGCAGTACTTC	CASSLRGTSESSYEQYF
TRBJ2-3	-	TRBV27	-	TGTGCCAGCAGTCGACGGCAGAGGGCCGATACGCAGTATTTT	CASSRRQRADTQYF
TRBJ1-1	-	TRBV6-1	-	TGTGCCAGCAGTGAATTACCCCCGGGAACTATGAACACTGAAGCTTTCTTT	CASSELPPGTMNTEAFF
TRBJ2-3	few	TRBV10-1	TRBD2	TGCGCCAGCAGTGCTATACTAGCGGCCACGGATACGCAGTATTTT	CASSAILAATDTQYF
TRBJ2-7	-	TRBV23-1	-	TGCGCCAGCAGTCATGAAACTTCCCTCTCCTACGAGCAGTACTTC	CASSHETSLSYEQYF
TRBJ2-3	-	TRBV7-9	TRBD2	TGTGCCAGCAGCTGGGGACTAGCGGGGGGCACAGATACGCAGTATTTT	CASSWGLAGGTDTQYF